This T cell receptor beta chain was documented in a study of cytomegalovirus exposure and HLA in healthy donors. As for the study in general: Ancestry clustering placed around 81% of several hundred genotyped donors in the Caucasian-associated cluster.

PCR involved 60 Vbeta and 13 Jbeta primers. The repertoire was sequenced with immunoSEQ multiplex PCR; TCRdb's copy has only in-frame clones and lacks some. The sample gives around 130,000 clones, approximately 80% of which show up once; around 5.5% is in the top ten. Study-wide points: Three chains linked to CMV were shown in vitro to be specific for CMV antigens. A later analysis found common viral pathogens apparently linked to several of the most significant clusters. It was reportedly the case that the classifier diagnosed cytomegalovirus status with high specificity and sensitivity.

In regard to this clone: Its antigen is unknown.

This TCR was sampled from a man younger than 35 in good health and CMV-seropositive. The sequencing input was PBMCs.

The CDR3 nucleotides are TGTGCCAGCAATGGAGGGCCCTATAATTCACCCCTCCACTTT. As protein: CASNGGPYNSPLHF. The V and J genes are TRBV6-6 and TRBJ1-6; D gene unclear. Deletions cut 7 bases from V and 2 bases from J, with 9 bases between. This CDR3 contains 14 residues. Germline CDR1 reads MNHNY; CDR2 reads SVGAGI (reference sequence).